Listed here is a single T cell receptor beta chain. Its cognate antigen is unknown. Separate from the roughly 720-subject first cohort was the approximately 120-subject validation cohort, to which the donors belonged. The table came from immunoSEQ multiplex PCR; TCRdb's copy has only in-frame clones and leaves some out. Among 250,000 to 300,000 clones, about 86% were seen once, and the ten largest hold about 1%. This entry is derived from a study of cytomegalovirus exposure and HLA in healthy donors. Study-wide results and caveats: First-cohort TCR clusters were later found to tend to co-occur in the 120 or so validation repertoires. Investigators reported fewer than 200 TCR beta chains as tied to cytomegalovirus.

Germline assignment: CDR1 MGHRA and CDR2 YSYEKL. Unmatched junction bases numbered 9, after V lost 0 bases and J lost 2 bases. CDR3 size: 17 residues. The receptor was isolated from a woman between 18 and 29 years old in good health and CMV-seronegative. Sequencing used PBMCs. The rearrangement joins TRBV4-1 to TRBJ2-5; 7 positions agree with TRBD2. This CDR3 reads CASSQDGGTMGQETQYF. CDR3 coding DNA: TGCGCCAGCAGCCAAGATGGGGGGACTATGGGACAAGAGACCCAGTACTTC.